The sample holds a few counts of the clone carrying this TCR beta chain. The antigen is not known. The sample is drawn from a study of beta chain features in type 1 diabetes. From germline, CDR1 is SGHDT and CDR2 YYEEEE. The CDR3 consists of 13 residues. The V and J ends lost 4 bases and 9 bases respectively, with 13 bases between them. Study-level results: The study found fewer insertions and more deletions at VDJ junctions in type 1 diabetes patients.

Investigators reverse transcribed all isolated RNA, so they sequenced expressed TCRB transcripts. Using immunoSEQ multiplex PCR, the repertoire was profiled, and TCRdb retains in-frame clones only, with some absent. The profile shows 300,000 to 350,000 clones, 8% of them singletons. The chain employs TRBV5-6 and TRBJ1-4, with no clear D. The source material was central memory CD4+ T cells from blood. This TCR came from a woman under 30 in good health. For the CDR3, the DNA is TGTGCCAGCAGCCCCGGGGTAGGCCAAAAACTGTTTTTT. Protein product: CASSPGVGQKLFF.